The next 31 T cell receptor beta chains were all read from a single sample in a study of blood T cell repertoires in COVID-19. TCRdb keeps only in-frame clones here, not all; method: immunoSEQ multiplex PCR. The data contain 200,000 to 250,000 clones, around 88% of them singletons. The sequenced material came from PBMCs or T cells enriched from blood (not recorded which). These receptors all stem from a woman in her twenties or thirties who had been exposed to COVID-19.

In this sample, this clone turned up once. CDR3 bases: TGCGCCAGCAGTGACCCGAGTTCGGGGTCGGAGACCCAGTACTTC. Residues: CASSDPSSGSETQYF. V usage is TRBV10-1 and J usage is TRBJ2-5; tentatively, D is TRBD2 (5 bases). V lost 3 bases and J 5 bases, leaving 16 bases between the germline ends. The CDR3 has 15 amino acids. Germline assignment: CDR1 WNHNN and CDR2 SYGVQD (reference sequence).

In DNA, the CDR3 is TGCGCCAGCAGCTTGGCAGGGTCGGGCACAGATACGCAGTATTTT. This encodes CASSLAGSGTDTQYF. V is TRBV5-1 and J is TRBJ2-3; D is possibly TRBD1 (5 bases). The CDR3 has 15 amino acids. Between the trimmed V and J ends, which lost 0 bases and 1 base, there was a span of 9 bases. Germline V gives CDR1 SGHRS, CDR2 YFSETQ.

The J gene is TRBJ1-3, the V gene TRBV7-6; D is ambiguous. CDR3 size: 12 residues. Trimming stripped 5 bases from V and 3 bases from J, with 5 bases between. CDR1 is SGHVS and CDR2 is FNYEAQ in the germline V gene. The CDR3 nucleotides read TGTGCCAGCAGCCTAAATGGAAACACCATATATTTT. Its translation: CASSLNGNTIYF.

The chain is built from TRBV14 and TRBJ1-1, with D tentatively TRBD1 (6 bases). CDR1 SGHDN and CDR2 FVKESK come from the germline V gene. The length of the CDR3 is 14 residues. V shed 5 bases and J shed 4 bases, with 14 bases lying between them. The CDR3 DNA sequence: TGTGCCAGCAGCTCACAGGGTTGGGCCACTGAAGCTTTCTTT. Amino acid sequence: CASSSQGWATEAFF.

This clone was seen just once. The V and J genes are TRBV9 and TRBJ2-1; 14 positions agree with TRBD2. The CDR3 sequence is 16 residues long. The germline CDR1 and CDR2 sequences are SGDLS and YYNGEE. V shed 2 bases, J shed 6 bases, and the junction held 4 bases outside the gene matches. The CDR3 DNA is TGTGCCAGCAGCGTTAGACTAGCGGGGGGGACCAATGAGCAGTTCTTC. Its protein product is CASSVRLAGGTNEQFF.

The chain is built from TRBV29-1 and TRBJ1-2, with a weak D call TRBD1 (5 bases). There are 15 residues in the CDR3. The germline V gene has CDR1 SQVTM and CDR2 ANQGSEA. V was shortened by 2 bases and J by 8 bases, with 21 bases between the two germline ends. CDR3 amino acids: CSVESGDSYNGGYTF. The CDR3 DNA follows: TGCAGCGTTGAATCGGGTGACAGCTACAACGGGGGCTACACCTTC.

The V and J genes are TRBV5-1 and TRBJ1-4; D remains ambiguous. The germline V gene encodes CDR1 SGHRS and CDR2 YFSETQ. The CDR3 loop spans 14 amino acids. Trimming cost V 0 bases and J 8 bases, with 11 bases left between them. CDR3 region: CASSLAGWREKLFF. For the CDR3, the DNA is TGCGCCAGCAGCTTGGCCGGATGGAGGGAAAAACTGTTTTTT.

The V gene is TRBV6-1, the J gene TRBJ2-5; TRBD2 might be the D (6 bases). Germline V gene sequence: CDR1 MNHNS, CDR2 SASEGT. V was pared by 1 base and J by 5 bases, with 14 bases between. The CDR3 sequence is 15 residues long. The DNA for the CDR3 is TGTGCCAGCAGTGAAGTCCGGGGGATAGGGGAGACCCAGTACTTC. Translated: CASSEVRGIGETQYF.

The chain links TRBV10-2 to TRBJ1-1, with 9 positions matching TRBD1. This CDR3 has 15 amino acids. V dropped 6 bases and J dropped 4; count of bases not matched to a gene: 9. Germline V gene data show CDR1 as WSHSY and CDR2 as SAAADI. CDR3 sequence: CASRTGGVGTTEAFF. Here the CDR3 DNA reads TGCGCCAGCAGGACAGGGGGGGTGGGGACCACTGAAGCTTTCTTT.

This chain connects TRBV28 to TRBJ2-7; D gene ambiguous. Deletions cut 6 bases from V and 9 bases from J, with 15 bases between. CDR1 and CDR2 from the germline V gene are MDHEN and SYDVKM. The CDR3 is 12 residues long. CDR3 bases: TGTGCCAGCAGGCCACCGGGTTTAGGGCAGTACTTC. Translating it yields CASRPPGLGQYF.

The chain combines TRBV5-1 with TRBJ2-1; a weak D match, TRBD2 (5 bases). V shed 4 bases and J shed 2 bases, with 16 bases lying between them. CDR1 is SGHRS, CDR2 YFSETQ, per germline. This CDR3 has 16 residues. The CDR3 is CASSASSRDTYNEQFF. The CDR3 DNA sequence: TGCGCCAGCAGCGCTAGCTCCCGAGATACCTACAATGAGCAGTTCTTC.

The V gene is TRBV2, the J gene TRBJ1-4; D may be TRBD1 (6 bases). Germline lookup yields CDR1 SNHLY and CDR2 FYNNEI. Trimming shortened V by 5 bases and J by 5 bases, and 15 bases separated the two germline ends. The CDR3 has 15 amino acids. CDR3 DNA sequence: TGTGCCAGCAGTCGGAACAGGGCAGGGAATGAAAAACTGTTTTTT. Translating it yields CASSRNRAGNEKLFF.

The chain joins TRBV13 to TRBJ2-7, with TRBD1 matching over 10 bases. CDR1 is PRHDT, CDR2 FYEKMQ, per germline (reference sequence). This CDR3 has 16 amino acids. The ends lost 3 bases at V and 0 bases at J; junction bases unmatched: 5. CDR3 residues: CASSLMGQGSSYEQYF. The CDR3, as DNA: TGTGCCAGCAGCTTGATGGGACAGGGGAGCTCCTACGAGCAGTACTTC.

The chain is built from TRBV5-1 and TRBJ1-1; possible D gene TRBD1, 5 bases. Deletions cut 1 base from V and 5 bases from J, with 18 bases between. Germline V gene lookup returns CDR1 SGHRS and CDR2 YFSETQ. The CDR3 length is 16 residues. CDR3 protein: CASSLLQGLDRTEAFF. The CDR3 bases are TGCGCCAGCAGCTTGTTGCAGGGATTAGATCGAACTGAAGCTTTCTTT.

The J gene is TRBJ2-7, the V gene TRBV6-6; 9 nucleotides match TRBD1. The germline V gene has CDR1 MNHNY and CDR2 SVGAGI (reference sequence). This CDR3 comprises 13 residues. V lost 6 bases and J lost 5; bases outside the gene matches: 5. CDR3 nucleotides: TGTGCCAGCAGGCGGGACAGGGACAACGAGCAGTACTTC. Translation gives CASRRDRDNEQYF.

This chain links TRBV29-1 with TRBJ1-1; D gene uncertain. The V gene's germline CDR1 is SQVTM and CDR2 ANQGSEA. CDR3 length: 13 residues. V dropped 4 bases and J dropped 1 base, with 10 bases sitting between them. The chain's CDR3 is CSVGRSGNTEAFF. CDR3 DNA: TGCAGCGTTGGACGATCGGGGAACACTGAAGCTTTCTTT.

The chain uses TRBV5-1 and TRBJ1-3; D gene unclear. Germline V gene data show CDR1 as SGHRS and CDR2 as YFSETQ. The CDR3 sequence is 14 residues long. V was trimmed by 4 bases and J by 4 bases, leaving 12 bases between them. DNA of the CDR3: TGCGCCAGCAGCCCGACCGGGATAGGAAACACCATATATTTT. It yields the protein CASSPTGIGNTIYF.

J is TRBJ1-2 and V is TRBV5-5; D is ambiguous. V was shortened by 2 bases and J by 0 bases, with 8 bases between the two germline ends. This CDR3 has 14 amino acids. Germline loops: CDR1 SGHKS, CDR2 YYEKEE (reference sequence). This CDR3 is CASSFQQSNYGYTF. CDR3 sequence (DNA): TGTGCCAGCAGCTTTCAACAGTCTAACTATGGCTACACCTTC.

The chain combines TRBV5-3 with TRBJ1-1, with D tentatively TRBD1 (5 bases). TRBV5-3 is treated as an ORF (open reading frame) with a function not yet certain. This CDR3 spans 17 amino acids. The germline V and J ends were trimmed by 0 bases and 0 bases, with 15 bases remaining between them. The CDR3 bases are TGTGCCAGAAGCTTGGTACAGGACCAAGGGGTGAACACTGAAGCTTTCTTT. Translated: CARSLVQDQGVNTEAFF.

The chain combines TRBV5-1 with TRBJ2-7, with 9 nucleotides matching TRBD1. The CDR3 is 16 residues long. CDR1 is SGHRS, CDR2 YFSETQ, per germline. The J segment lost 1 base and the V segment lost 0 bases, leaving 5 bases of the junction unmatched. As DNA, the CDR3 is TGCGCCAGCAGCTTGGCCGGACAGGGGCCATCCTACGAGCAGTACTTC. It encodes CASSLAGQGPSYEQYF.

This rearrangement joins TRBV2 to TRBJ2-2, with D perhaps TRBD1 (6 bases). Trimming cost V 8 bases and J 4 bases, with 20 bases left between them. The CDR3 is made up of 16 amino acids. The V gene's germline CDR1 is SNHLY and CDR2 FYNNEI. The CDR3 coding sequence is TGTGCCAGCGGCCCGACAGGCGAAGTGATCACCGGGGAGCTGTTTTTT. Translation: CASGPTGEVITGELFF.

The chain employs TRBV27 and TRBJ1-4, with D possibly being TRBD1 (5 bases). The V end was cut by 0 bases, the J end by 7 bases, with 12 bases between. The CDR3 length is 15 residues. In germline, CDR1 is MNHEY, CDR2 SMNVEV (reference sequence). CDR3 region: CASSLSSGLGEKLFF. In nucleotides, the CDR3 is TGTGCCAGCAGTTTATCTTCAGGGTTGGGTGAAAAACTGTTTTTT.

A single count supports this clone. This rearrangement joins TRBV12-3 or TRBV12-4 to TRBJ2-5, with 7 nucleotides matching TRBD1. The CDR3 spans 13 residues. J lost 1 base, V lost 6 bases, and 2 bases had no gene match. The CDR3 DNA is TGTGCCAGCAGAAGGGACAGCCAAGAGACCCAGTACTTC. This sequence encodes CASRRDSQETQYF.

This chain joins TRBV6-4 and TRBJ2-3; TRBD2 matches 7 bases. From germline, CDR1 is MRHNA and CDR2 SNTAGT. The CDR3 runs to 16 residues. V dropped 5 bases and J dropped 0; count of bases not matched to a gene: 8. The DNA of the CDR3 is TGTGCCAGCAGTAGACGTCTGCGGGGGAGCACAGATACGCAGTATTTT. This sequence encodes CASSRRLRGSTDTQYF.

The V and J genes are TRBV10-2 and TRBJ1-4; D perhaps matches TRBD1 (6 bases). The germline gives CDR1 WSHSY, CDR2 SAAADI. The CDR3 totals 14 residues. Trimming took off 8 bases at V and 2 bases at J, with 12 bases between the two ends. The CDR3 DNA follows: TGCGCCAGCGGCAGGGGCCTGACTAATGAAAAACTGTTTTTT. As protein: CASGRGLTNEKLFF.

Concerning this clone itself: Because the CDR3's place on the DNA is in doubt, the DNA is left out and the CDR3 is given as listed by TCRdb. J is TRBJ2-7 and V is TRBV6-5; TRBD1 is taken as the D call from the table, unchecked against the DNA. Including both end residues, the CDR3 is 14 amino acids long. Germline assignment: CDR1 MNHEY and CDR2 SVGAGI. The CDR3: CASSYSGQGYEQYF.

The chain is built from TRBV5-1 and TRBJ2-1, with 10 nucleotides matching TRBD2. V was clipped by 3 bases and J by 8 bases; unmatched bases: 8. This CDR3 contains 15 residues. From germline, CDR1 is SGHRS and CDR2 YFSETQ. CDR3 protein: CASSWSGTSVYEQFF. The CDR3 DNA reads as TGCGCCAGCAGCTGGTCCGGGACTAGCGTCTATGAGCAGTTCTTC.

V usage is TRBV6-4 and J usage is TRBJ1-1; no definite D call. CDR3 length: 13 residues. Trimming left V 6 bases short and J 4 bases short, with 12 bases between. Germline CDR1 is MRHNA and CDR2 is SNTAGT. In DNA form, the CDR3 reads TGTGCCAGCAGCTTCAATAGTCGCACTGAAGCTTTCTTT. This sequence encodes CASSFNSRTEAFF.

This clone was seen only a few times. V and J are TRBV5-5 and TRBJ1-1; D may be TRBD1 (6 bases). With 1 base removed from V and 12 bases from J, the gap between germline ends came to 13 bases. Per germline, CDR1 SGHKS and CDR2 YYEKEE (reference sequence). CDR3 length: 12 amino acids. CDR3 DNA: TGTGCCAGCAGCTTGCAGGGGCCTCGGCCTTTCTTT. Encoded protein: CASSLQGPRPFF.

V and J are TRBV28 and TRBJ2-5; TRBD1 matches 8 bases. Trimming at V came to 6 bases and at J to 4 bases, leaving 10 bases not matched to a gene. Germline CDR1 MDHEN, CDR2 SYDVKM. The CDR3 is 15 amino acids. This chain's CDR3 is CASRAGGAGRETQYF. The DNA for the CDR3 is TGTGCCAGCAGAGCAGGGGGCGCAGGCCGAGAGACCCAGTACTTC.

The chain joins TRBV5-6 to TRBJ1-5; 8 bases are shared with TRBD1. The V gene's germline CDR1 is SGHDT and CDR2 YYEEEE. V trimming: 4 bases; J trimming: 5 bases; junction bases outside the gene matches: 5. The CDR3 is 14 residues long. DNA of the CDR3: TGTGCCAGCAGCATAACAGGGGGATATCAGCCCCAGCATTTT. The encoded protein is CASSITGGYQPQHF.